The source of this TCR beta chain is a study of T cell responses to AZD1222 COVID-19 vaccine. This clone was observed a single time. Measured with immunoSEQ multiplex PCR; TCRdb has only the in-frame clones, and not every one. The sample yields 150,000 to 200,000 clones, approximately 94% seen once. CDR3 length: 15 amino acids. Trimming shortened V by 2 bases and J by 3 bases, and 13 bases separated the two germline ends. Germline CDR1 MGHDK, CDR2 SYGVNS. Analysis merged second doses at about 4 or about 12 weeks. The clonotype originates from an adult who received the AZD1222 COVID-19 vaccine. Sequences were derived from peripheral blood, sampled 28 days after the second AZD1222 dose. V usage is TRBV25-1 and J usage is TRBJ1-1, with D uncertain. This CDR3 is CASSESPAGHTEAFF. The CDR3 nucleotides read TGTGCCAGCAGTGAAAGTCCCGCAGGCCACACTGAAGCTTTCTTT. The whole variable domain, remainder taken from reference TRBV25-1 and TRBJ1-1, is EADIYQTPRYLVIGTGKKITLECSQTMGHDKMYWYQQDPGMELHLIHYSYGVNSTEKGDLSSESTVSRIRTEHFPLTLESARPSHTSQYLCASSESPAGHTEAFFGQGTRLTVV.